This T cell receptor beta chain was observed in a study of metastatic and nonmetastatic thyroid tumors. Study-level information: Repertoire comparisons spanned blood and tumor or nodule tissue from malignant and benign thyroid patients.

This CDR3 has 15 residues. The V segment lost 2 bases and the J segment 9 bases; nucleotides outside the gene matches: 5. From germline, CDR1 is MRHNA and CDR2 SNTAGT. None of the patients had undergone any treatment ahead of thyroid surgery. As originally analysed: The authors used CDR3 differences across clinicopathological groups to build a distant-metastasis classifier for papillary thyroid cancer. Using MiXCR, TCRdb reanalyzed the PCR reads. None of the V and J calls come from the authors' own analysis; TCRdb made them. The sample has tens of thousands of clones; roughly 16% are singletons. This clone has a count of ten or more. The antigen is unknown. General study findings and limits: Significantly greater TCR beta diversity was reportedly found in malignant thyroid tumors than in benign nodules (in blood and tumor).

The gene calls are TRBV6-4 and TRBJ2-1, with 12 bases that match TRBD2. Specimen: blood. This sequence originates from a male donor with papillary thyroid cancer or a benign thyroid nodule (not recorded which). Some clones in this sample may be carry-over from other donors' samples. CDR3: CASSDRPSGGGEQFF. The DNA for the CDR3 is TGTGCCAGCAGTGACAGGCCTAGCGGGGGGGGTGAGCAGTTCTTC.